Listed here is a single T cell receptor (beta chain). Its antigen is unknown. With 4 bases removed from V and 0 bases from J, the gap between germline ends came to 14 bases. From germline, CDR1 is SGDLS and CDR2 YYNGEE. CDR3 length: 17 amino acids. Measured with immunoSEQ multiplex PCR; TCRdb has only the in-frame clones, and not every one. The sample records 150,000 or so clones, about 93% being singletons. The data derive from a study of T cell responses to AZD1222 COVID-19 vaccine. Study context: Second-dose groups at about 4 or about 12 weeks were pooled.

Broader study findings: Repertoire sampling happened only post peak T cell response. Reports indicate that nearly half of spike-specific TCRs are directed at unmutated variant regions. Mostly white British, mostly female donors; authors suggested clonal diversity may be underestimated.

The TCR sequence derives from an adult in good health. J is TRBJ1-6 and V is TRBV9; D ambiguous. The sequences come from peripheral blood, collected on day 0 of AZD1222 vaccination. CDR3 protein: CASSPGGISSYNSPLHF. The CDR3 DNA is TGTGCCAGCAGCCCCGGCGGGATTAGCTCCTATAATTCACCCCTCCACTTT.